This T cell receptor (beta chain) appears in the sequencing data of a study of blood T cell repertoires in COVID-19. The germline gives CDR1 MNHEY, CDR2 SVGAGI. There are 15 residues in the CDR3. After removal of 6 bases from V and 1 base from J, the junction contained 4 bases not matched to a gene. The protocol was immunoSEQ multiplex PCR, while the TCRdb copy is restricted to in-frame clones and leaves out a portion. The sample yields a few hundred thousand clones, approximately 89% seen once. Sequenced input: PBMCs or T cells enriched from blood (not recorded which). The receptor was derived from a man aged 40-49 years in a cohort exposed to, infected with or recovered from COVID-19 (not recorded which). V usage is TRBV6-5 and J usage is TRBJ2-3, with 10 positions matching TRBD2. CDR3 bases: TGTGCCAGCAGGGGACTAGCGTGGGGCACAGATACGCAGTATTTT. This translates into CASRGLAWGTDTQYF.